The 17 T cell receptor beta chains given below trace back to one sample, sequenced in a study of T cell responses to AZD1222 COVID-19 vaccine. Sequencing used immunoSEQ multiplex PCR; TCRdb keeps in-frame clones, though not all of them. The sample holds 100,000 to 150,000 clones, 90% seen once. Sequenced material: peripheral blood, taken on day 0 of MenACWY control vaccination. Source of these receptors: an adult in good health.

The chain has TRBV11-2 and TRBJ1-1, with 8 bases matching TRBD1. V lost 6 bases, J lost 4 bases, and 7 bases stayed unmatched. The CDR3 has 14 amino acids. The germline V gene encodes CDR1 SGHAT and CDR2 FQNNGV. CDR3 sequence (DNA): TGTGCCAGCAGGCCCGCCCAGGGGGCCACTGAAGCTTTCTTT. It encodes CASRPAQGATEAFF.

The rearrangement uses TRBV7-2 and TRBJ1-4, with D uncertain. This CDR3 region has 14 residues. V gave up 2 bases and J gave up 3 bases, with 7 bases separating them. The germline V gene encodes CDR1 SGHTA and CDR2 FQGNSA. CDR3: CASSLRPANEKLFF. In DNA form, the CDR3 reads TGTGCCAGCAGCTTACGCCCGGCTAATGAAAAACTGTTTTTT.

This CDR3 is CSVPQETEAFF. CDR3 DNA: TGCAGCGTGCCCCAGGAAACTGAAGCTTTCTTT. This chain joins TRBV29-1 and TRBJ1-1; no definite D call. The CDR3 contains 11 residues. Trimming removed 6 bases from V and 5 bases from J, with 10 bases in between. Germline V CDR1 and CDR2: SQVTM, ANQGSEA.

The rearrangement links TRBV7-9 to TRBJ1-1; 7 bases match TRBD1. Germline CDR1 SEHNR, CDR2 FQNEAQ (reference sequence). This CDR3 comprises 15 residues. Losses at the gene ends were 0 bases for V and 4 bases for J; bases not matched to a gene: 5. CDR3: CASSLAEGAGTEAFF. The CDR3 bases are TGTGCCAGCAGCTTAGCAGAGGGGGCAGGCACTGAAGCTTTCTTT.

The chain uses TRBV27 and TRBJ1-6; TRBD1 is a possible D gene (5 bases). The CDR3 sequence is 13 residues long. V lost 8 bases to trimming and J lost 7 bases, with 12 bases between them. Germline V lookup: CDR1 MNHEY, CDR2 SMNVEV (reference sequence). This CDR3 is CASRGGWNSPLHF. CDR3 coding DNA: TGTGCCAGCCGTGGGGGTTGGAATTCACCCCTCCACTTT.

The chain joins TRBV2 to TRBJ2-3; TRBD2 agrees at 10 bases. CDR3 size: 15 residues. In germline, CDR1 is SNHLY, CDR2 FYNNEI. Trimming removed 6 bases from V and 2 bases from J; junction bases left unmatched: 5. CDR3 sequence (DNA): TGTGCCAGCAGGATAGCGGGAGGACACACAGATACGCAGTATTTT. Translating it yields CASRIAGGHTDTQYF.

The V gene is TRBV19, the J gene TRBJ1-5; D remains unclear. The V end lost 1 base, the J end lost 8 bases, and 9 bases lay between the germline ends. Germline V gives CDR1 LNHDA, CDR2 SQIVND (reference sequence). This CDR3 is built from 13 residues. The CDR3 here is CASSIGSYEPQHF. The CDR3 DNA follows: TGTGCCAGTAGTATAGGGTCCTACGAGCCCCAGCATTTT.

The chain combines TRBV28 with TRBJ1-6; a possible D gene is TRBD1 (5 bases). CDR1 and CDR2 (germline): MDHEN, SYDVKM. V was pared by 7 bases and J by 8 bases, with 18 bases between. CDR3 size: 15 residues. DNA for the CDR3: TGTGCCAGCAACGAATACGCGGGGACTTATTCACCCCTCCACTTT. This sequence encodes CASNEYAGTYSPLHF.

This rearrangement joins TRBV19 to TRBJ1-5; D unresolved. CDR1 is LNHDA, CDR2 SQIVND, per germline (reference sequence). The CDR3 is made up of 15 amino acids. Trimming removed 3 bases from V and 0 bases from J, with 9 bases in between. The CDR3 is CASSMMGISNQPQHF. CDR3 in DNA: TGTGCCAGTAGTATGATGGGGATTAGCAATCAGCCCCAGCATTTT.

The chain links TRBV4-1 to TRBJ1-5; D remains unclear. V was shortened by 0 bases and J by 4 bases, with 10 bases between the two germline ends. The germline V gene has CDR1 MGHRA and CDR2 YSYEKL. The CDR3 extends over 15 amino acids. The CDR3 sequence is CASSQERTLNQPQHF. The CDR3 DNA sequence: TGCGCCAGCAGCCAAGAGAGAACTTTAAATCAGCCCCAGCATTTT.

V usage is TRBV4-3 and J usage is TRBJ2-6; D uncertain. Germline lookup yields CDR1 LGHNA and CDR2 YSLEER. The CDR3 has 15 residues. V was cut by 0 bases and J by 0 bases, with 3 bases left in between. In DNA, the CDR3 is TGCGCCAGCAGCCAAGAGGGCTCTGGGGCCAACGTCCTGACTTTC. Encoded protein: CASSQEGSGANVLTF.

This clone was recorded once. V usage is TRBV30 and J usage is TRBJ1-1; no clear D. V shed 1 base and J shed 5 bases, with 8 bases lying between them. Germline V gene data show CDR1 as GTSNPN and CDR2 as SVGIG (reference sequence). The CDR3 totals 12 residues. The CDR3 nucleotides are TGTGCCTGGAGTGAACGTAGGACTGAAGCTTTCTTT. This sequence encodes CAWSERRTEAFF.

This chain links TRBV18 with TRBJ1-5; TRBD1 matches 9 bases. Germline V gene lookup returns CDR1 KGHSH and CDR2 LQKENI. This CDR3 comprises 14 residues. V lost 4 bases to trimming and J lost 6 bases; unmatched junction nucleotides: 4. The CDR3 sequence: CASSLQGAGQPQHF. Written as DNA, the CDR3 is TGTGCCAGCTCACTACAGGGGGCAGGTCAGCCCCAGCATTTT.

V gene TRBV6-5 combines with J gene TRBJ2-7; 7 bases are shared with TRBD2. This CDR3 spans 16 amino acids. V lost 4 bases and J lost 7; bases outside the gene matches: 16. Germline lookup yields CDR1 MNHEY and CDR2 SVGAGI. The CDR3 nucleotides read TGTGCCAGCAGTTGGGGGGGTTCAGGGAATCAGCGGGAGCAGTACTTC. This codes for CASSWGGSGNQREQYF.

The chain is built from TRBV7-9 and TRBJ2-1; 12 nucleotides align to TRBD2. This CDR3 has 16 amino acids. V was pared by 3 bases and J by 8 bases, with 8 bases of the junction left unmatched. CDR1 SEHNR and CDR2 FQNEAQ come from the germline V gene (reference sequence). This CDR3 reads CASSLASGGAWDEQFF. The CDR3 nucleotides read TGTGCCAGCAGCTTGGCTAGCGGGGGGGCATGGGATGAGCAGTTCTTC.

This clone was detected a few times. V gene TRBV28 combines with J gene TRBJ2-5; TRBD1 aligns across 9 bases. Trimming removed 4 bases from V and 5 bases from J; junction bases left unmatched: 8. Germline lookup yields CDR1 MDHEN and CDR2 SYDVKM. The CDR3 length is 15 residues. The chain's CDR3 is CASSSRTGDRETQYF. As DNA, the CDR3 is TGTGCCAGCAGTTCTAGGACAGGGGATCGGGAGACCCAGTACTTC.

This clone was seen a single time. V gene TRBV6-2 or TRBV6-3 combines with J gene TRBJ2-1; weak D call: TRBD1 (6 bases). With 6 bases removed from V and 12 bases from J, the gap between germline ends came to 15 bases. The length of the CDR3 is 12 residues. From germline, CDR1 is MNHEY and CDR2 SVGEGT. This CDR3 reads CASSQNRVVQFF. The DNA of the CDR3 is TGTGCCAGCAGCCAGAACAGGGTTGTGCAGTTCTTC.